This T cell receptor beta chain was documented in a study of cytomegalovirus exposure and HLA in healthy donors. As regards this clone: Its specificity is unknown.

Regarding the study as a whole: Most CMV-associated TCR beta chains were later found to appear HLA-restricted.

The study ran its PCR with 60 Vbeta and 13 Jbeta primers. As processed by the authors: The count from a later analysis was about 80 million unique TCR beta chains, about 9.9 million of them shared. TCRdb keeps only in-frame clones here, not all; method: immunoSEQ multiplex PCR. Clonal size and the V and J genes are those of that table, whereas D and trimming came from the DNA. The sample comprises about 200,000 clones, approximately 78% of which are singletons, and 2.5% to 3.5% rests with the top ten. Looked up from germline, CDR1 is MNHEY and CDR2 is SMNVEV (reference sequence). This CDR3 has 17 residues. V dropped 1 base and J dropped 3; count of bases not matched to a gene: 10.

The TCR comes from a woman aged 40 to 55 in good health and CMV-seronegative. The specimen was PBMCs. The chain combines TRBV27 with TRBJ2-7; TRBD1 aligns across 9 bases. CDR3 region: CASSLYPGTGKIYEQYF. For the CDR3, the DNA is TGTGCCAGCAGTTTATATCCCGGGACAGGGAAAATCTACGAGCAGTACTTC.